This TCR beta chain was captured by sequencing in a study of blood T cell repertoires in COVID-19. Sequenced by immunoSEQ multiplex PCR; TCRdb stores in-frame clones only, minus some. The sample contains about 400,000 clones, around 90% of which appear only once. Those enrolled, adults aged roughly 18 to 89 years, came from roughly 22 US areas. The clonotype was recovered from a woman aged 40 to 55 with acute COVID-19. Sequencing was performed on PBMCs or T cells enriched from blood (not recorded which).

The CDR3 DNA reads as TGCAGCGTTGCCGAGGAGAACACTGAAGCTTTCTTT. It translates to CSVAEENTEAFF. This chain joins TRBV29-1 and TRBJ1-1; D call uncertain. V lost 4 bases to trimming and J lost 1 base, with 7 bases between them. This CDR3 contains 12 residues. In germline, CDR1 is SQVTM, CDR2 ANQGSEA.